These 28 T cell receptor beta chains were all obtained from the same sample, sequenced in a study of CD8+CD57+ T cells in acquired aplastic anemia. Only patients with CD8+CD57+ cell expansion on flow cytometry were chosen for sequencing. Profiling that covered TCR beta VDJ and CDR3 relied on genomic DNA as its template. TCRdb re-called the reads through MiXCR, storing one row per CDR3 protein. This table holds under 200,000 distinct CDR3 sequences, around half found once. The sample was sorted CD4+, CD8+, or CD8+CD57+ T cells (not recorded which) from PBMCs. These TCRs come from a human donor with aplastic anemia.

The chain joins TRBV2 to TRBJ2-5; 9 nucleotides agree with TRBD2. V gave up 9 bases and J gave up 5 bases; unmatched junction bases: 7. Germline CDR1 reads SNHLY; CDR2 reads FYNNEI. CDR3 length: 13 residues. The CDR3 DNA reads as TGTGCCAGAGGGGGGACTAGCATTGAGACCCAGTACTTC. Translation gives CARGGTSIETQYF.

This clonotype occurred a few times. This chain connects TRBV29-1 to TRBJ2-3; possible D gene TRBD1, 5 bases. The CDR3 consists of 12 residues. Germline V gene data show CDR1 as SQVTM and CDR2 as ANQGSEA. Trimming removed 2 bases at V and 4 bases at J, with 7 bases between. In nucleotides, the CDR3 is TGCAGCGTTGAAAGGGGTGCAGATACGCAGTATTTT. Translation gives CSVERGADTQYF.

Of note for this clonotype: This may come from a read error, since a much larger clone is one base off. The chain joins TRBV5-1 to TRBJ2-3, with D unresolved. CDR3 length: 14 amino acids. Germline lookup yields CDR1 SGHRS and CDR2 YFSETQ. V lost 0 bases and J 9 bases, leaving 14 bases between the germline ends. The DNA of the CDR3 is TGCGCCAGCAGCTTGGGACAAGCTGAAGTAACGCAGTATTTT. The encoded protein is CASSLGQAEVTQYF.

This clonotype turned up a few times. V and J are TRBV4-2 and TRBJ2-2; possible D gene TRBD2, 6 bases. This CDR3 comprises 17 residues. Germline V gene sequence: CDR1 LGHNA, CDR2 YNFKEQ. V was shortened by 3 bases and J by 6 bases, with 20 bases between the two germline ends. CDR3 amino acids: CASSQAGSGDGAGELFF. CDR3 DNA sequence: TGTGCCAGCAGCCAGGCCGGGAGCGGCGATGGCGCCGGGGAGCTGTTTTTT.

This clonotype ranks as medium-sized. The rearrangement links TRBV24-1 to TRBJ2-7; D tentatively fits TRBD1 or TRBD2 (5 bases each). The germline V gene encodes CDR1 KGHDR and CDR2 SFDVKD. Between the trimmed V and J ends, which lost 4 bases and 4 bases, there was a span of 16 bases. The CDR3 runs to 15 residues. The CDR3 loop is CATSDNSVGGYEQYF. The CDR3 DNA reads TGTGCCACCAGTGACAACAGCGTTGGGGGATACGAGCAGTACTTC.

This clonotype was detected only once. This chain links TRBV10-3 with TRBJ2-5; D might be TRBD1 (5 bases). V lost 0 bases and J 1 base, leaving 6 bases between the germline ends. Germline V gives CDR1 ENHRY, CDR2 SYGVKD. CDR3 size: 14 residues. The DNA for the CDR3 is TGTGCCATCAGTGAGTCGGACACCCAAGAGACCCAGTACTTC. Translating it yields CAISESDTQETQYF.

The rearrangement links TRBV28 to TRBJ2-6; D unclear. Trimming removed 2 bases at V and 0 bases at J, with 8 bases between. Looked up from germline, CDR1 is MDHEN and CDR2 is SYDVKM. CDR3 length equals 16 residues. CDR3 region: CASSLGLASGANVLTF. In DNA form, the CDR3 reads TGTGCCAGCAGTTTAGGTCTGGCCTCTGGGGCCAACGTCCTGACTTTC.

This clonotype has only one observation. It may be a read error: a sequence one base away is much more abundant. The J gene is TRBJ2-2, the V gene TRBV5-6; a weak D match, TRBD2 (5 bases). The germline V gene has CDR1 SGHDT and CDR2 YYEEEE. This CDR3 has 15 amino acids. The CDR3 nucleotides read TGTGCCAGCAGCCTCCGACGGATGAACACCGGGGAGCTGCTTTTT. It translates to CASSLRRMNTGELLF.

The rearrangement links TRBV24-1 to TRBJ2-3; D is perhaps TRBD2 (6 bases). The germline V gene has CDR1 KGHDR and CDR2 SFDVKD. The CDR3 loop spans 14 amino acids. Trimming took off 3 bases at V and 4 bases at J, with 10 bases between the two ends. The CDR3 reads CATSDPRGADTQYF. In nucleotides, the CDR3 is TGTGCCACCAGTGATCCCCGCGGGGCAGATACGCAGTATTTT.

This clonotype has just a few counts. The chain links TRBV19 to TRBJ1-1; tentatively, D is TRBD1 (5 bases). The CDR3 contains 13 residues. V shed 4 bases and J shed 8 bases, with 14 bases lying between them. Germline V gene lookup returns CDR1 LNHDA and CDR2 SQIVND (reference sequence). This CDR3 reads CASSTRARGEAFF. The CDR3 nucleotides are TGTGCCAGTAGTACCCGAGCGAGGGGCGAAGCTTTCTTT.

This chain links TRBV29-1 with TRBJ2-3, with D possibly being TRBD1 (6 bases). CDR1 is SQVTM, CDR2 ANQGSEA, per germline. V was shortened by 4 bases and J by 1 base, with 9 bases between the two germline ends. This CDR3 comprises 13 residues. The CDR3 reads CSVARGGTDTQYF. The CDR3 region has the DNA TGCAGCGTTGCCAGGGGTGGCACAGATACGCAGTATTTT.

CDR3 sequence: CATSGSPTENYGYTF. In nucleotides, the CDR3 is TGTGCCACCAGTGGGTCACCTACAGAGAACTATGGCTACACCTTC. The J gene is TRBJ1-2, the V gene TRBV24-1; D is unclear. V dropped 5 bases and J dropped 2 bases, with 14 bases sitting between them. The CDR3 has 15 amino acids. The V gene's germline CDR1 is KGHDR and CDR2 SFDVKD.

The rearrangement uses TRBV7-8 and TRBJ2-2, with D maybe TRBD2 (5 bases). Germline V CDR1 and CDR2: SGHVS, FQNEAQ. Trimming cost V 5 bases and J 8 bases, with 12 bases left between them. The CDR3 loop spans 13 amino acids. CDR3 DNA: TGTGCCAGCAGCATCCGACCGGGAGGGGAGCTGTTTTTT. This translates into CASSIRPGGELFF.

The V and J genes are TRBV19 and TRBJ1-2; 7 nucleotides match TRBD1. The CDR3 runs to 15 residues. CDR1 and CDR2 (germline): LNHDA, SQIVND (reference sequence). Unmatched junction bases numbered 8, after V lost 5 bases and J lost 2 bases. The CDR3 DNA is TGTGCCAGTAGTCTGCGACAGGGACTCAACTATGGCTACACCTTC. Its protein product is CASSLRQGLNYGYTF.

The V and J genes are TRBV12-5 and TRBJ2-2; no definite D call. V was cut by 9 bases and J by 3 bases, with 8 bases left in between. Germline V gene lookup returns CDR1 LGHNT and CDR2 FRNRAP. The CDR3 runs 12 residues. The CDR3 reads CASQDDTGELFF. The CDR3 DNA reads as TGTGCTAGCCAGGACGACACCGGGGAGCTGTTTTTT.

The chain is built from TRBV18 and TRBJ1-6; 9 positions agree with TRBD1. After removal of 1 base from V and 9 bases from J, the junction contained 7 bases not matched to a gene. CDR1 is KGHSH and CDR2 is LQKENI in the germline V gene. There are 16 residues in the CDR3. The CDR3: CASSPRLQGAGSPLHF. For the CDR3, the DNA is TGTGCCAGCTCACCACGTCTACAGGGGGCCGGTTCACCCCTCCACTTT.

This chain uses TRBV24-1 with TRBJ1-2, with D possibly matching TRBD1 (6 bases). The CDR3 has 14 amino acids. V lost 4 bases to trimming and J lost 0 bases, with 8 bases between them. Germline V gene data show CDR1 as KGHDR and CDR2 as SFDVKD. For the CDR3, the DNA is TGTGCCACCAGTGAAGGGGGGGCTAACTATGGCTACACCTTC. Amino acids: CATSEGGANYGYTF.

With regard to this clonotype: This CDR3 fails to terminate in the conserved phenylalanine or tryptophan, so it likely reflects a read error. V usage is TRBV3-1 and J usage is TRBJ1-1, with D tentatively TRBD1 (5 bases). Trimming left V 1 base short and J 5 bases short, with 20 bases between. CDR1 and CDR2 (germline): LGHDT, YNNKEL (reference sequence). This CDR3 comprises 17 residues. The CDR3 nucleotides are TGTGCCAGCAGCCAAGCTCTCCCGGGACGTACCCCGACTGAAGCTTTCCTT. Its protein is CASSQALPGRTPTEAFL.

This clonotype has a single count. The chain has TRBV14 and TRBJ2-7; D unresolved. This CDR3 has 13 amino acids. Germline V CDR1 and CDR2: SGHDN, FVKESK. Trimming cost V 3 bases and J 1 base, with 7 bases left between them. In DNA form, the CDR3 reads TGTGCCAGCAGCCAGGTCAGTTCCTACGAGCAGTACTTC. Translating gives CASSQVSSYEQYF.

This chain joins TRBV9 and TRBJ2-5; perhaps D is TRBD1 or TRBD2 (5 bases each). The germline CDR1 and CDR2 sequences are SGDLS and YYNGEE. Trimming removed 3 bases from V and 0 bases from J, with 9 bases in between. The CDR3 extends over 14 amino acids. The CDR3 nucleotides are TGTGCCAGCAGCGAAGGGACGAACCAAGAGACCCAGTACTTC. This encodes CASSEGTNQETQYF.

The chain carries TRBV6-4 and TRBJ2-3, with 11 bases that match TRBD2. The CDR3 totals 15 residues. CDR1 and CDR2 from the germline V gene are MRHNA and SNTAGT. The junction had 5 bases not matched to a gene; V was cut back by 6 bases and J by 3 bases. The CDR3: CASSFTSGGTDTQYF. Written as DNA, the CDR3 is TGTGCCAGCAGCTTCACTAGCGGGGGTACAGATACGCAGTATTTT.

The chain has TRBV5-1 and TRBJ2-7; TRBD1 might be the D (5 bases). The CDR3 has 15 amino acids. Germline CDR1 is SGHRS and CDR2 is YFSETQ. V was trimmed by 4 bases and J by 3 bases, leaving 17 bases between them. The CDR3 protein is CASSPGAGWVYEQYF. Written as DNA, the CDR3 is TGCGCCAGCAGCCCTGGTGCAGGGTGGGTCTACGAGCAGTACTTC.

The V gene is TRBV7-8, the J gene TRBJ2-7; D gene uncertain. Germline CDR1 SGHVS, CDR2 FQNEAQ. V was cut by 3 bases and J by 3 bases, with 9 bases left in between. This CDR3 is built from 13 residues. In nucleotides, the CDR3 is TGTGCCAGCAGCTTCGGGCAGCGCTACGAGCAGTACTTC. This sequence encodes CASSFGQRYEQYF.

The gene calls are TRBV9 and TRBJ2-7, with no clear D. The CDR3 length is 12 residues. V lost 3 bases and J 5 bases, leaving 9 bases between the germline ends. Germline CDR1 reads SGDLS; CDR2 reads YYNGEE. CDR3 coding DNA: TGTGCCAGCAGCGATAGTGGGAACGAGCAGTACTTC. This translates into CASSDSGNEQYF. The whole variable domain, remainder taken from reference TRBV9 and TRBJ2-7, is DSGVTQTPKHLITATGQRVTLRCSPRSGDLSVYWYQQSLDQGLQFLIQYYNGEERAKGNILERFSAQQFPDLHSELNLSSLELGDSALYFCASSDSGNEQYFGPGTRLTVT.

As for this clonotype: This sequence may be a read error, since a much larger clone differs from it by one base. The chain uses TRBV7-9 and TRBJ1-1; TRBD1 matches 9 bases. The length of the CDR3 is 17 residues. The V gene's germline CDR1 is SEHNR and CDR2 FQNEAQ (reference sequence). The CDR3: CGSSSSPGTGLNTEAFF. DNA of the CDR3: TGTGGCAGCAGCTCCTCACCCGGGACAGGGTTGAACACTGAAGCTTTCTTT.

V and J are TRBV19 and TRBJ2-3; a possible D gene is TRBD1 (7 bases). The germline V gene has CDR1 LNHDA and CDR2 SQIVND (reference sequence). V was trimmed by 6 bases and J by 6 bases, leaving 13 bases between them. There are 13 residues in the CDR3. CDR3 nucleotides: TGTGCCAGTAGCTCCAGGGGGGAGGATACGCAGTATTTT. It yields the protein CASSSRGEDTQYF.

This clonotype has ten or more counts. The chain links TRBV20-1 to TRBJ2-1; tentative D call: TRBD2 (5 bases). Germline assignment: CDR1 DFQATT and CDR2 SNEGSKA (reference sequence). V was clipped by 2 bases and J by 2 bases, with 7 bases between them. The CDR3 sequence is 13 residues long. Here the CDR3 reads CSARRDTYNEQFF. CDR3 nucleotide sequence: TGCAGTGCTAGACGGGATACCTACAATGAGCAGTTCTTC.

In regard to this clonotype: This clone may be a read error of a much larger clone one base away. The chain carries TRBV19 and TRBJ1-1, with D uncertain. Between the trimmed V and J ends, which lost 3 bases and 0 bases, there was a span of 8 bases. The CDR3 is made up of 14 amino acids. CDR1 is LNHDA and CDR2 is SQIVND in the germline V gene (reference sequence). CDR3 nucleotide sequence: TGTGCCAGTAGTATGGGCATCTTGAACACTGAAGCTTTCTTT. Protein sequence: CASSMGILNTEAFF.